This is a list of T cell receptor beta chains from one sample in a study of blood T cells in healthy people across ages. Using its own MiXCR run on the 5' RACE reads, TCRdb lists one record per CDR3 protein. The table has 1 million to 1.2 million distinct CDR3 sequences, under 40% seen once; the top ten hold approximately 14%. Sequencing was performed on blood. The receptors come from a man younger than 35 in good health. Both conserved end residues are part of each CDR3. The order of the fields is V gene, J gene, clone size, D gene, CDR3 DNA, CDR3 protein. The D gene is left open where the match is weak. The listing skips clone size in some rows; elsewhere it reads once, few, many or a size class.

>TRBV6-6|TRBJ1-6|-|-
TGTGCCAGCAGTTACTTTGAAATGGCCAAGACACCCCTCCACTTT
CASSYFEMAKTPLHF
>TRBV29-1|TRBJ2-3|few|TRBD1
TGCAGCGCCCGACAGGGGGGGTCAGATACGCAGTATTTT
CSARQGGSDTQYF
>TRBV5-5|TRBJ2-1|-|TRBD1
TGTGCCAGCGGTCCCGGGACAGCGTATAATGAGCAGTTCTTC
CASGPGTAYNEQFF
>TRBV20-1|TRBJ1-1|-|-
TGCAGTGCTAGTTGGGACACTGAAGCTTTCTTT
CSASWDTEAFF
>TRBV30|TRBJ1-5|-|TRBD1
TGTGCCTGGAGTCTACGAGGAAGGGACAGTGGCAATCAGCCCCAGCATTTT
CAWSLRGRDSGNQPQHF
>TRBV7-2|TRBJ2-1|-|TRBD2
TGTGCCAGCAGCTTTAACCGGGACTACCAAACCCAGTTCTTC
CASSFNRDYQTQFF
>TRBV4-3|TRBJ2-1|once|TRBD2
TGCGCCAGCAGCCAAGAAATAGCGGGCCCCTACAATGAGCAGTTCTTC
CASSQEIAGPYNEQFF
>TRBV27|TRBJ2-3|few|TRBD1
TGTGCCAGCAGTGACAGGGGGGGTGATACGCAGTATTTT
CASSDRGGDTQYF
>TRBV25-1|TRBJ2-2|-|TRBD2
TGTGCCAGCAGTGAACAGCGGGGATTCACCGGGGAGCTGTTTTTT
CASSEQRGFTGELFF
>TRBV12-3/TRBV12-4|TRBJ2-1|few|-
TGTGCCAGCAGTTTCCCCCTAGAGGGGGAGCAGTTCTTC
CASSFPLEGEQFF
>TRBV4-3|TRBJ2-5|-|-
TGCGCCAGCAGCCAAGATAATGAGGGTCCGACCCAGTACTTC
CASSQDNEGPTQYF
>TRBV11-1|TRBJ1-1|-|-
TGTGCCAGCAGCTTATTGACCGGCAGGGGAGGCACTGAAGCTTTCTTT
CASSLLTGRGGTEAFF
>TRBV4-1|TRBJ2-5|-|-
TGCACCAGCAGCCTTTTACGGGGTCAGACCCAGTACTTC
CTSSLLRGQTQYF
>TRBV7-2|TRBJ1-4|few|-
TGTGCCAGCAGCTCCAAAACAGGAGTGAATGAAAAACTGTTTTTT
CASSSKTGVNEKLFF
>TRBV11-3|TRBJ2-7|-|-
TGTGCCAGCAGCGGGTGGAACAATGAGCAGTACTTC
CASSGWNNEQYF
>TRBV7-2|TRBJ1-5|-|-
TGTGCCAGCAGCTCGGACATTAGCAATCAGCCCCAGCATTTT
CASSSDISNQPQHF
>TRBV4-3|TRBJ1-1|-|-
TGCGCCAGCAGCCAAGTACCAGGCCAGAACACTGAAGCTTTCTTT
CASSQVPGQNTEAFF
>TRBV5-1|TRBJ1-1|-|-
TGCGCCAGCAGCTTGGCCGATTTTGTGGGCGGTGAAGCTTTCTTT
CASSLADFVGGEAFF
>TRBV28|TRBJ2-3|few|-
TGTGCCAGCAGTTTAATGATTGATACGCAGTATTTT
CASSLMIDTQYF
>TRBV7-2|TRBJ2-5|-|-
TGTGCCAGCAGCTTAGCGGGGGAAATAACTATAGTGGGGTACCAAGAGACCCAGTACTTC
CASSLAGEITIVGYQETQYF
>TRBV7-2|TRBJ1-1|-|-
TGTGCCAGCAGCGGGGACTTAGGACGGTCGGGCACTGAAGCTTTCTTT
CASSGDLGRSGTEAFF
>TRBV3-1|TRBJ2-1|-|-
TGTGCCAGCAGCCAAGATTTGATCGGACTGGGCTTTCTTGAGCAGTTCTTC
CASSQDLIGLGFLEQFF
>TRBV5-1|TRBJ2-5|few|TRBD2
TGCGCCAGCAGAACTAGCGGAGAGACCCAGTACTTC
CASRTSGETQYF
>TRBV20-1|TRBJ1-1|-|-
TGCAGTGCCCGAGGGCCAGTGAACACTGAAGCTTTCTTT
CSARGPVNTEAFF
>TRBV10-3|TRBJ2-2|-|-
TGTGCCATCATCCGGGACGGGCCATGGGCCGGGGAGCTGTTTTTT
CAIIRDGPWAGELFF
>TRBV5-1|TRBJ1-2|-|-
TGCGCCAGCAGCTTGCTGGGGTATAACTATGGCTACACCTTC
CASSLLGYNYGYTF
>TRBV5-1|TRBJ1-1|few|-
TGCGCCAGCAGCTTGCCCAGGGCAAACACTGAAGCTTTCTTT
CASSLPRANTEAFF